Listed below are T cell receptor beta chains from one sample, sequenced in a study of T cells after posttransplantation cyclophosphamide. Only in-frame clones appear in the TCRdb table, and some are missing; sequencing was by immunoSEQ multiplex PCR. In total the sample includes roughly 40,000 clones, none of them seen once. The sample was PBMCs. Receptor source: a woman aged 50 to 60 in good health and a related stem cell transplant donor. Each CDR3 is given with its conserved first and last residue. The D gene is left open where the match is weak. Clone size, where shown, is once, few, many, or a class for clones that have expanded.

d_call j_call clone_size v_call cdr3_nt cdr3_aa
NA TRBJ2-1 many TRBV19 TGTGCCAGTAGTATAGAGTCGTACTCCTACAATGAGCAGTTCTTC CASSIESYSYNEQFF
NA TRBJ2-3 many TRBV7-8 TGTGCCAGCAGCTTTAACAGGGGGGGTAGCACAGATACGCAGTATTTT CASSFNRGGSTDTQYF
TRBD1 TRBJ1-5 many TRBV7-9 TGTGCCAGCAGCTTGGGACAGGGTGGCCAGCCCCAGCATTTT CASSLGQGGQPQHF
NA TRBJ2-6 many TRBV28 TGTGCCAGCAGCCGAACAGGGGGGGCCCACTCTGGGGCCAACGTCCTGACTTTC CASSRTGGAHSGANVLTF
NA TRBJ2-7 many TRBV21-1 TGTGCCAGCAGCAAAAGGGGGTCCTTAGACTCCTCCTACGAGCAGTACTTC CASSKRGSLDSSYEQYF
NA TRBJ1-5 many TRBV6-5 TGTGCCAGCAGTTACTCAGACAGCCCCAATCAGCCCCAGCATTTT CASSYSDSPNQPQHF
NA TRBJ1-5 many TRBV7-8 TGTGCCAGCAGCTTAAATAGGGCAGGAGGGTATCAGCCCCAGCATTTT CASSLNRAGGYQPQHF
NA TRBJ1-1 many TRBV7-3 TGTGCCAGCAGCCCACGGGGGGAGAACACTGAAGCTTTCTTT CASSPRGENTEAFF
NA TRBJ1-5 many TRBV28 TGTGCCAGCAGTTTCCACCCGTGGCAGGGTTTTCAGCCCCAGCATTTT CASSFHPWQGFQPQHF
NA TRBJ2-3 many TRBV9 TGTGCCAGCAGCGTACTAGCAGATACGCAGTATTTT CASSVLADTQYF
NA TRBJ2-7 many TRBV7-2 TGTGCCAGCAGCTTAGGCGTAGCGGCGAACTCCTACGAGCAGTACTTC CASSLGVAANSYEQYF
TRBD2 TRBJ2-1 few TRBV9 TGTGCCAGCAGCCCCCGACCTGGGAGGGGAAGCAGCAATGAGCAGTTCTTC CASSPRPGRGSSNEQFF
TRBD1 TRBJ1-4 many TRBV5-1 TGCGCCAGCAGCTCCTCGGGACAGAATAATGAAAAACTGTTTTTT CASSSSGQNNEKLFF
NA TRBJ1-1 many TRBV7-2 TGTGCCAGCAGCTCTGACAGTAACACTGAAGCTTTCTTT CASSSDSNTEAFF
TRBD1 TRBJ1-4 many TRBV25-1 TGTGCCAGCAGTGAATGGACAGGGAAGGGAACTAATGAAAAACTGTTTTTT CASSEWTGKGTNEKLFF
NA TRBJ2-2 many TRBV10-3 TGTGCCATCAGTGAAGGGGGGGGGACCACCGGGGAGCTGTTTTTT CAISEGGGTTGELFF
TRBD1 TRBJ1-1 many TRBV28 TGTGCCAGCAGTACTAAGGACAGGGGGAGCACTGAAGCTTTCTTT CASSTKDRGSTEAFF
TRBD2 TRBJ2-7 many TRBV6-5 TGTGCCAGCACCCAAACTAGCGGGGGGACCTACGAGCAGTACTTC CASTQTSGGTYEQYF
TRBD1 TRBJ2-1 many TRBV5-8 TGTGCCAGCAGCCGGACAGGGAGACCCTACAATGAGCAGTTCTTC CASSRTGRPYNEQFF
NA TRBJ2-2 many TRBV4-1 TGCGCCAGCAGCCAATCCCAGACGAACACCGGGGAGCTGTTTTTT CASSQSQTNTGELFF
NA TRBJ2-2 many TRBV5-6 TGTGCCAGCAGCCGACGGAGTTCCGGGGAGCTGTTTTTT CASSRRSSGELFF
TRBD1 TRBJ1-5 many TRBV19 TGTGCCAGTAGTAATCAGGGGGGAAGCAATCAGCCCCAGCATTTT CASSNQGGSNQPQHF
NA TRBJ1-2 many TRBV18 TGTGCCAGCTCACCACAGACGGGATACTATGGCTACACCTTC CASSPQTGYYGYTF
NA TRBJ2-1 NA TRBV9 TGTGCCAGCAGTCAGGGGGGCTCCTACAATGAGCAGTTCTTC CASSQGGSYNEQFF
TRBD1 TRBJ2-1 many TRBV5-1 TGCGCCAGCAGCTTGGACGGGTGGACAGGGGTGTACAATGAGCAGTTCTTC CASSLDGWTGVYNEQFF
TRBD1 TRBJ2-3 many TRBV11-2 TGTGCCAGCAGCCAGGACAGGGTTGGGGGTACGCAGTATTTT CASSQDRVGGTQYF
TRBD1 TRBJ2-2 few TRBV6-6 TGTGCCAGCAGTTCCCCGGCAGGGGGCTTCGGGGAGCCGTTTTTT CASSSPAGGFGEPFF
NA TRBJ1-1 many TRBV5-1 TGCGCCAGCACAGTGGGGACACTGAACACTGAAGCTTTCTTT CASTVGTLNTEAFF
TRBD1 TRBJ1-2 many TRBV7-2 TGTGCCAGCAGCTCGGACAGGTACTATGGCTACACCTTC CASSSDRYYGYTF
TRBD2 TRBJ2-1 few TRBV2 TGTGCCGGAGATAGCGGGGGCGCTAACAATGAGCAGTTCTTC CAGDSGGANNEQFF
NA TRBJ2-5 many TRBV6-4 TGTGCCAGCAGTGCTTCGGGGGGCATGGAGACCCAGTACTTC CASSASGGMETQYF
NA TRBJ1-5 many TRBV21-1 TGTGCCAGCAGCATACGACAGGGTTTACAGCCCCAGCATTTT CASSIRQGLQPQHF
NA TRBJ2-7 many TRBV5-1 TGCGCCAGCAGCTACCTAATGACGGGAGACGAGCAGTACTTC CASSYLMTGDEQYF
NA TRBJ1-2 many TRBV4-1 TGCGCCAGCAGCTACCCCGGGGAAGCGCTTATCTATGGCTACACCTTC CASSYPGEALIYGYTF
TRBD1 TRBJ1-2 many TRBV7-2 TGTGCCAGCAGCTTCCGGACAGGCCAAGATGGCTACACCTTC CASSFRTGQDGYTF
NA TRBJ2-4 many TRBV9 TGTGCCAGCAGGAGCAGAGGCGGGGATAACCAGTACTTC CASRSRGGDNQYF
TRBD2 TRBJ2-7 few TRBV5-1 TGCGTCAGCAGCCCCCGGGGAGGGACCTCCTACGAGCAGTACTTC CVSSPRGGTSYEQYF
TRBD1 TRBJ2-2 many TRBV19 TGTGCCGCCAAACGGGACAGGGGGGGCGGGGAGCTGTTTTTT CAAKRDRGGGELFF
NA TRBJ1-1 many TRBV27 TGTGCCAGCACCCCTTTCGGGCAGGGTGTTAATGAAGCTTTCTTT CASTPFGQGVNEAFF
TRBD2 TRBJ2-1 many TRBV18 TGTGCCAGCTCACCACCGACTAGCGCCAATGAGCAGTTCTTC CASSPPTSANEQFF
NA TRBJ2-7 many TRBV18 TGTGCCAGCTCACCACCGGACGAGCCCAAGGGAGGGCAGTACTTC CASSPPDEPKGGQYF
TRBD2 TRBJ2-1 many TRBV4-2 TGTGCCAGCAGCCAAGATCCCATCGGGGGGGCCTACAATGAGCAGTTCTTC CASSQDPIGGAYNEQFF
TRBD1 TRBJ1-2 many TRBV18 TGTGCCAGCGTGGGACAGTCGCTGAGCTATGGCTACACCTTC CASVGQSLSYGYTF
NA TRBJ1-2 many TRBV5-1 TGCGCCAGCAGCTTCCTTGCGGGGGAGGGCTACACCTTC CASSFLAGEGYTF
TRBD2 TRBJ2-2 many TRBV2 TGTGCCAGCAGAGGTAGCGGGGGGACCGGGGAGCTGTTTTTT CASRGSGGTGELFF
NA TRBJ1-1 many TRBV27 TGTGCCAGCGGGCGCGTCCCAAGAGACACTGAAGCTTTCTTT CASGRVPRDTEAFF
TRBD2 TRBJ2-1 NA TRBV2 TGTGCCAGCAGTGAAGGTGGCGGGGGGACCTACAATGAGCAGTTCTTC CASSEGGGGTYNEQFF